The 22 T cell receptor beta chains given below trace back to one sample, sequenced in a study of shared clonotypes between healthy human individuals. The assay was immunoSEQ multiplex PCR, and TCRdb's table has in-frame clones only and misses some. The table lists 600,000 to 800,000 clones, roughly 72% of them singletons, with 1.8% in the top ten. The sequencing sample was made of memory CD4+ T cells sorted from blood. Regarding subset: CD45RA-negative fraction. These receptors were collected from a woman aged 25 to 45 in good health.

The V call is TRBV11-2, the J call TRBJ1-1, with D possibly TRBD1 on 6 matching bases. This CDR3 is built from 15 residues. With 4 bases removed from V and 2 bases from J, the gap between germline ends came to 14 bases. Germline CDR1 and CDR2: SGHAT and FQNNGV. CDR3 region: CASSSTGSLNTEAFF. In DNA form, the CDR3 reads TGTGCCAGCAGCTCAACAGGGTCTCTAAACACTGAAGCTTTCTTT.

The rearrangement joins TRBV7-9 to TRBJ2-7, with TRBD1 identical over 9 bases. Germline CDR1 reads SEHNR; CDR2 reads FQNEAQ (reference sequence). This CDR3 is 15 amino acids long. The ends lost 5 bases at V and 3 bases at J; junction bases unmatched: 8. CDR3 protein: CASSRKGDRVYEQYF. CDR3 bases: TGTGCCAGCAGCCGAAAGGGGGACAGGGTCTACGAGCAGTACTTC.

The genes are TRBV18 and TRBJ1-1; 8 bases line up with TRBD1. The CDR3 runs 17 residues. Germline CDR1 reads KGHSH; CDR2 reads LQKENI. The trim removed 2 bases at V and 5 bases at J, leaving 13 bases unmatched. CDR3 in amino acids: CASSPTGQGLGGTEAFF. CDR3 DNA: TGTGCCAGCTCACCAACTGGACAGGGCCTGGGGGGGACTGAAGCTTTCTTT.

J is TRBJ1-5 and V is TRBV7-9; D might be TRBD1 (5 bases). The CDR3 runs to 15 residues. The ends were cut back, 1 base at V and 3 bases at J, with 10 bases in the middle. Germline V gives CDR1 SEHNR, CDR2 FQNEAQ (reference sequence). Written as DNA, the CDR3 is TGTGCCAGCAGCTTAGGGGGGGTTGACAATCAGCCCCAGCATTTT. Translation gives CASSLGGVDNQPQHF.

CDR3 nucleotide sequence: TGTGCCAGCACCCCACGGGGCGCGGGAGCTAACAATGAGCAGTTCTTC. Translated, it gives CASTPRGAGANNEQFF. This chain connects TRBV7-8 to TRBJ2-1; 7 nucleotides match TRBD2. Trimming removed 7 bases from V and 5 bases from J; junction bases left unmatched: 14. The germline CDR1 and CDR2 sequences are SGHVS and FQNEAQ. This CDR3 region has 16 residues. Combining the CDR3 with reference TRBV7-8 and TRBJ2-1 gives the whole variable domain GAGVSQSPRYKVAKRGQDVALRCDPISGHVSLFWYQQALGQGPEFLTYFQNEAQLDKSGLPSDRFFAERPEGSVSTLKIQRTQQEDSAVYLCASTPRGAGANNEQFFGPGTRLTVL.

The V and J genes are TRBV29-1 and TRBJ2-5, with D possibly being TRBD1 or TRBD2 (6 bases each). This CDR3 region has 15 residues. The V end lost 1 base, the J end lost 5 bases, and 17 bases lay between the germline ends. Germline CDR1 is SQVTM and CDR2 is ANQGSEA. CDR3 DNA sequence: TGCAGCGTTGAAGGTAGCGGAAGGGGGTTGGAGACCCAGTACTTC. As protein: CSVEGSGRGLETQYF.

This clone was seen repeatedly, ten times or more. This rearrangement joins TRBV4-1 to TRBJ2-7, with D unresolved. V lost 3 bases and J lost 4, with 16 bases in between. This CDR3 region has 15 residues. Germline lookup yields CDR1 MGHRA and CDR2 YSYEKL. CDR3 coding DNA: TGCGCCAGCAGCCATGTTAGCCAGACTTCGTACGAGCAGTACTTC. This gives the protein CASSHVSQTSYEQYF.

This chain joins TRBV7-6 and TRBJ2-1, with no clear D. V lost 2 bases and J lost 7, with 6 bases in between. Per germline, CDR1 SGHVS and CDR2 FNYEAQ. The CDR3 is 12 amino acids. The CDR3 DNA reads TGTGCCAGCAGCTTAAGGCCGAATGAGCAGTTCTTC. It yields the protein CASSLRPNEQFF.

Worth noting for this clone: A much larger clone sits a single nucleotide away, making a read error possible. The chain uses TRBV5-8 and TRBJ2-7, with 7 bases identical to TRBD1. Germline CDR1 and CDR2: SGHTS and YDEGEE. Germline trimming cut 2 bases from V and 2 bases from J; bases unmatched to any gene: 1. This CDR3 is built from 13 residues. Here the CDR3 reads CASSFQGAYEQYF. In nucleotides, the CDR3 is TGTGCCAGCAGCTTCCAGGGGGCCTACGAGCAGTACTTC.

V and J are TRBV7-9 and TRBJ2-1; 7 bases line up with TRBD1. Losses at the gene ends were 6 bases for V and 8 bases for J; bases not matched to a gene: 10. The CDR3 length is 14 residues. The germline V gene encodes CDR1 SEHNR and CDR2 FQNEAQ (reference sequence). CDR3 sequence (DNA): TGTGCCAGCAGTCAGGGGGACCTCCTACATGAGCAGTTCTTC. Translated, it gives CASSQGDLLHEQFF.

J is TRBJ2-3 and V is TRBV5-1, with unresolved D. The V gene's germline CDR1 is SGHRS and CDR2 YFSETQ. This CDR3 region has 15 residues. V was clipped by 0 bases and J by 0 bases, with 8 bases between them. CDR3 nucleotide sequence: TGCGCCAGCAGCTTGGGAAGGTCTAGCACAGATACGCAGTATTTT. Translated, it gives CASSLGRSSTDTQYF. Using reference TRBV5-1 and TRBJ2-3 for the parts outside the CDR3, the full variable domain is KAGVTQTPRYLIKTRGQQVTLSCSPISGHRSVSWYQQTPGQGLQFLFEYFSETQRNKGNFPGRFSGRQFSNSRSEMNVSTLELGDSALYLCASSLGRSSTDTQYFGPGTRLTVL.

The rearrangement uses TRBV18 and TRBJ2-7, with D possibly being TRBD1 (6 bases). This CDR3 is 14 amino acids long. From germline, CDR1 is KGHSH and CDR2 LQKENI. V dropped 5 bases and J dropped 6 bases, with 17 bases sitting between them. The CDR3 DNA follows: TGTGCCAGCTCATCACGTACAGGGAAAGGCGAGCAGTACTTC. This codes for CASSSRTGKGEQYF.

The table lists this clone with a few counts. The V call is TRBV6-5, the J call TRBJ2-7; 12 positions match TRBD2. Trimming took 6 bases from V and 4 from J; bases not matched to a gene: 7. This CDR3 contains 15 residues. The germline gives CDR1 MNHEY, CDR2 SVGAGI. CDR3 protein: CASRLAGTSGYEQYF. The CDR3 DNA reads as TGTGCCAGCAGACTCGCCGGGACTAGCGGGTACGAGCAGTACTTC.

V is TRBV5-1 and J is TRBJ2-2, with 8 bases aligning to TRBD1. The V segment lost 2 bases and the J segment 7 bases; nucleotides outside the gene matches: 7. The germline V gene encodes CDR1 SGHRS and CDR2 YFSETQ. The CDR3 runs 15 residues. Here the CDR3 DNA reads TGCGCCAGCAGCTTAACCCGGACAGGGCACGGGGAGCTGTTTTTT. This gives the protein CASSLTRTGHGELFF.

The chain combines TRBV25-1 with TRBJ2-1; 10 bases map to TRBD2. Germline V gene sequence: CDR1 MGHDK, CDR2 SYGVNS. CDR3 length: 14 amino acids. Trimming took 6 bases from V and 2 from J; bases not matched to a gene: 1. Here the CDR3 reads CASSLAGAYNEQFF. CDR3 bases: TGTGCCAGCAGCCTAGCGGGAGCCTACAATGAGCAGTTCTTC. The full variable domain, in which reference TRBV25-1 and TRBJ2-1 provide the parts outside the CDR3, is EADIYQTPRYLVIGTGKKITLECSQTMGHDKMYWYQQDPGMELHLIHYSYGVNSTEKGDLSSESTVSRIRTEHFPLTLESARPSHTSQYLCASSLAGAYNEQFFGPGTRLTVL.

The chain joins TRBV6-1 to TRBJ2-5; D is possibly TRBD1 or TRBD2 (6 bases each). The CDR3 runs 14 residues. V dropped 8 bases and J dropped 4 bases, with 17 bases sitting between them. Per the germline V gene, CDR1 is MNHNS and CDR2 is SASEGT. The CDR3 DNA is TGTGCCAGCCGCATTAGGGGGGAGGCAGAGACCCAGTACTTC. Translated: CASRIRGEAETQYF.

This rearrangement joins TRBV28 to TRBJ2-3; TRBD1 agrees at 10 bases. The CDR3 totals 16 residues. In germline, CDR1 is MDHEN, CDR2 SYDVKM. V gave up 2 bases and J gave up 4 bases; unmatched junction bases: 6. CDR3 sequence: CASSLRLGQGADTQYF. DNA of the CDR3: TGTGCCAGCAGTTTACGGCTCGGACAGGGGGCAGATACGCAGTATTTT.

This clone was recorded only once. The chain combines TRBV2 with TRBJ1-4, with D unclear. Per germline, CDR1 SNHLY and CDR2 FYNNEI. The CDR3 is 15 amino acids. The V gene lost 11 bases and the J gene lost 0 bases, with 16 bases spanning the gap. This CDR3 is CAANRDGTTNEKLFF. CDR3 in DNA: TGTGCCGCCAATCGGGATGGGACAACTAATGAAAAACTGTTTTTT.

J is TRBJ2-1 and V is TRBV30, with a tentative D call TRBD1 (6 bases). CDR1 GTSNPN and CDR2 SVGIG come from the germline V gene (reference sequence). V lost 3 bases to trimming and J lost 9 bases, with 15 bases between them. The CDR3 is made up of 13 amino acids. CDR3 DNA sequence: TGTGCCTGGAGCCGAACAGGGACGGGTGAGCAGTTCTTC. Translation: CAWSRTGTGEQFF.

This sequence joins TRBV6-1 and TRBJ1-1; 7 nucleotides match TRBD1. The CDR3 has 14 residues. Germline CDR1 and CDR2: MNHNS and SASEGT. The V segment lost 7 bases and the J segment 0 bases; nucleotides outside the gene matches: 5. The chain's CDR3 is CASMAGGMNTEAFF. CDR3 nucleotide sequence: TGTGCCAGCATGGCAGGGGGAATGAACACTGAAGCTTTCTTT.

This clone appeared a single time. The V and J genes are TRBV6-1 and TRBJ2-1; 8 positions agree with TRBD2. The V gene's germline CDR1 is MNHNS and CDR2 SASEGT. The V gene end was trimmed by 3 bases and the J gene end by 3 bases; junction bases not matched to a gene: 7. The CDR3 extends over 16 amino acids. The CDR3 nucleotides read TGTGCCAGCAGTGACTACGTCAGCGGGAGCTACAATGAGCAGTTCTTC. The encoded protein is CASSDYVSGSYNEQFF.

V gene TRBV7-9 combines with J gene TRBJ1-1; the D is unclear. Germline CDR1 and CDR2: SEHNR and FQNEAQ (reference sequence). The CDR3 totals 13 residues. The ends were cut back, 10 bases at V and 5 bases at J, with 17 bases in the middle. The CDR3 DNA follows: TGTGCCACCGTTTCATCTACCGTTACTGAAGCTTTCTTT. It yields the protein CATVSSTVTEAFF.